This TCR beta chain was sequenced for a study of blood T cell repertoires in COVID-19. Study overall: Material from acute and convalescent COVID-19 was sourced from the United States, Italy and Spain. In each case, the material was cDNA or gDNA derived from T cells, B-cell-depleted T cells, or PBMCs.

Trimming left V 3 bases short and J 2 bases short, with 9 bases between. Germline V gene lookup returns CDR1 KGHSH and CDR2 LQKENI. This CDR3 spans 14 amino acids. How the authors handled the data: Reference gene primer amplification gave estimated nucleated cell counts. TCRdb's table, derived via immunoSEQ multiplex PCR, lists solely in-frame clones and lacks some. V, J and clone size reflect that table, while D and trimming were determined from the DNA. The table lists roughly 120,000 clones, 88% of them singletons. The chain combines TRBV18 with TRBJ2-3; D not certain. Sequenced input: peripheral blood. This clonotype was obtained from a woman aged 45-59 years with acute or convalescent COVID-19. The CDR3 sequence is CASSPNLLTDTQYF. DNA of the CDR3: TGTGCCAGCTCACCGAACTTACTCACAGATACGCAGTATTTT.